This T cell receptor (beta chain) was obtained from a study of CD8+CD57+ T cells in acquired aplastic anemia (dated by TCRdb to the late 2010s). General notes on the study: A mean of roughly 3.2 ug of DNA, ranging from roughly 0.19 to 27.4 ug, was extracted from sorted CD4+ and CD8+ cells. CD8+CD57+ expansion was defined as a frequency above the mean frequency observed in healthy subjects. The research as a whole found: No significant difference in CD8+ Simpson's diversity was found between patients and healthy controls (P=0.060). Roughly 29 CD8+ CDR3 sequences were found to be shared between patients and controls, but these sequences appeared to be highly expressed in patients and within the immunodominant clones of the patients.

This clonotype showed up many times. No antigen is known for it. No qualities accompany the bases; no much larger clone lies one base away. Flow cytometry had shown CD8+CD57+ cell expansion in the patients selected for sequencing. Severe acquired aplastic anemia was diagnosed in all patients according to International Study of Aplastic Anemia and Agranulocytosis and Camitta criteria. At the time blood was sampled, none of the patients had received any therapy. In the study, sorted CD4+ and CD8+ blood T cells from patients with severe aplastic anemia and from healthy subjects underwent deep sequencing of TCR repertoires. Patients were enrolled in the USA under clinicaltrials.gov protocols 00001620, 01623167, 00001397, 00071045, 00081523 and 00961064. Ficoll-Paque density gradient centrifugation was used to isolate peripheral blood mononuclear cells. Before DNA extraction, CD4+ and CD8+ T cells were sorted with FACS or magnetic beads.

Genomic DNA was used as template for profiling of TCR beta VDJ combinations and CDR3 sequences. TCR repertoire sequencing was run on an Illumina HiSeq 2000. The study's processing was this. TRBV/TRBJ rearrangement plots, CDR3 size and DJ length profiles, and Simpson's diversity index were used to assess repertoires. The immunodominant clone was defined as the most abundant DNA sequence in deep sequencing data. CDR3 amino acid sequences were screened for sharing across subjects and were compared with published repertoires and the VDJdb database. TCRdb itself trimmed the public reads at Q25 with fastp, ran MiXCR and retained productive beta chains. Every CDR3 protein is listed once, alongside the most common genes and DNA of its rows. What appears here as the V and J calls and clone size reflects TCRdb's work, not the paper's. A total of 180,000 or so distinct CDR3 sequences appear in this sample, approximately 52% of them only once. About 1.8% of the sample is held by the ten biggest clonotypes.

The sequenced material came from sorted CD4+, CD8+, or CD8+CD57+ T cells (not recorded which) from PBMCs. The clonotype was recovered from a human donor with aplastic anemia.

The DNA sequence reads TGCGCCAGCAGCTTGGAGGAGGGCAGCTATGGCTACACCTTC. Its product reads: CASSLEEGSYGYTF. The receptor chain draws on TRBV5-1 and TRBJ1-2; the D gene cannot be resolved reliably. CDR1 and CDR2, looked up from the germline V gene, are SGHRS and YFSETQ. Between the V and J ends, shortened by 0 bases and 4 bases respectively, the junction contains 10 bases. From its cysteine to its phenylalanine, the CDR3 spans 14 amino acids. Just the 42-base CDR3 DNA is kept, in frame starting at base 1.